Each of the 2 T cell receptor beta chains below was sequenced from the same sample in a study of Graves' ophthalmopathy and Graves' hyperthyroidism. The sequenced template was RNA, covering the TCR beta CDR3 region. An opening RT-PCR round employed HTBI primers and preceded a second-round multiplex PCR. TCRdb passed the multiplex PCR reads through MiXCR, listing each CDR3 protein once. The table records roughly 160,000 distinct CDR3 sequences, 30% to 45% of them present only once. The specimen was peripheral blood. The receptors were sampled from a middle-aged woman with Graves' ophthalmopathy.

The table lists this clonotype with many counts. The chain has TRBV27 and TRBJ2-7, with unresolved D. From germline, CDR1 is MNHEY and CDR2 SMNVEV (reference sequence). The V gene lost 6 bases and the J gene lost 7 bases, with 13 bases spanning the gap. This CDR3 has 12 amino acids. CDR3 coding DNA: TGTGCCAGCAGGGAGAGGATTGGGGAGCAGTACTTC. Translated, it gives CASRERIGEQYF.

The chain carries TRBV5-5 and TRBJ2-2; D remains unclear. The CDR3 totals 12 residues. V was cut by 0 bases and J by 13 bases, with 10 bases left in between. Looked up from germline, CDR1 is SGHKS and CDR2 is YYEKEE (reference sequence). The CDR3 loop is CASSLVTPGLFF. The CDR3 coding sequence is TGTGCCAGCAGCTTGGTTACCCCGGGGCTGTTTTTT. Complete variable domain (other parts from reference TRBV5-5 and TRBJ2-2): DAGVTQSPTHLIKTRGQQVTLRCSPISGHKSVSWYQQVLGQGPQFIFQYYEKEERGRGNFPDRFSARQFPNYSSELNVNALLLGDSALYLCASSLVTPGLFFGEGSRLTVL.